This T cell receptor beta chain was sequenced for a study of T cell responses to AZD1222 COVID-19 vaccine. Germline V gene sequence: CDR1 SGDLS, CDR2 YYNGEE. CDR3 length equals 15 residues. V shed 4 bases and J 2 bases; nucleotides not matched to a gene: 5. Assay: immunoSEQ multiplex PCR; the TCRdb copy retains only in-frame clones and omits some. The sample gives around 220,000 clones, 94% of which show up once; over 1.5% is in the top ten. This specimen consisted of peripheral blood, obtained 28 days after the second dose of the MenACWY control vaccine. The TCR comes from an adult who received the MenACWY meningococcal vaccine as a control. V usage is TRBV9 and J usage is TRBJ2-5; 10 nucleotides line up with TRBD2. DNA of the CDR3: TGTGCCAGCAGCCCGAGCGGGAGGGTTCAAGAGACCCAGTACTTC. Protein: CASSPSGRVQETQYF.